This TCR beta chain was recovered during a study of early T cells in non-severe SARS-CoV-2 infection. Via MiXCR, TCRdb re-called the 5' RACE reads, giving one row per CDR3 protein. The table records 45,000 to 75,000 distinct CDR3 sequences, about 12% of them present only once. V lost 5 bases and J lost 0, with 14 bases in between. Germline V lookup: CDR1 SEHNR, CDR2 FQNEAQ (reference sequence). CDR3 length: 15 residues. The source of this sequence is an adult who was a healthcare worker with PCR-confirmed SARS-CoV-2 infection or an uninfected control (not recorded which). Sequenced material: whole blood. The rearrangement links TRBV7-9 to TRBJ2-7; possible D gene TRBD1, 5 bases. CDR3 sequence: CASSPRAPFSYEQYF. The DNA of the CDR3 is TGTGCCAGCAGCCCCAGGGCTCCCTTCTCCTACGAGCAGTACTTC.